The 25 T cell receptor beta chains below come from one sample, sequenced in a study of glioma-infiltrating T cells (dated by TCRdb to about 2016). The instrument given in TCRdb is Illumina MiSeq. TCR alpha and beta CDR3 regions were amplified with the iRepertoire nested amplicon-rescue multiplex PCR (arm-PCR) platform from RNA. In-frame beta chains were kept once TCRdb had trimmed the public reads at Q25 with fastp and called clones with MiXCR. Entries that share a CDR3 protein sequence are merged under the most common genes and DNA. The sample table holds 100,000 to 150,000 distinct CDR3 sequences, of which roughly 24% were seen once. Roughly 15% of the sample lies in the top ten. Material for sequencing was glioma tissue, nonneoplastic brain tissue, or PBMCs (not recorded which). These TCRs come from a human donor with low-grade glioma or glioblastoma, undergoing nonglioma brain surgery, or in good health (not recorded which).

Worth noting for this clonotype: A much more abundant neighbour one base away suggests this may be a read error. The rearrangement links TRBV28 to TRBJ2-7; D assignment may be TRBD1 or TRBD2 (5 bases each). Trimming took off 6 bases at V and 5 bases at J, with 14 bases between the two ends. The length of the CDR3 is 13 residues. The germline CDR1 and CDR2 sequences are MDHEN and SYDVKM. CDR3 region: CASSRGERDEQYF. CDR3 nucleotide sequence: TGTGCCAGCAGCCGAGGGGAGAGGGACGAGCAGTACTTC. The variable domain in full, with the rest retrieved from reference TRBV28 and TRBJ2-7, is DVKVTQSSRYLVKRTGEKVFLECVQDMDHENMFWYRQDPGLGLRLIYFSYDVKMKEKGDIPEGYSVSREKKERFSLILESASTNQTSMYLCASSRGERDEQYFGPGTRLTVT.

Points on this clonotype: Possible read error: a much larger clone is one base away. The chain employs TRBV19 and TRBJ2-1; D possibly corresponds to TRBD2 (5 bases). The CDR3 totals 13 residues. Germline V gene lookup returns CDR1 LNHDA and CDR2 SQIVND (reference sequence). For the CDR3, the DNA is TGTGCCATTAGTATGGGAACTAGTAATGAGCAGTTCTTC. This translates into CAISMGTSNEQFF.

A word on this clonotype: Being one base from a much bigger clone, this may be a read error. The final CDR3 position lacks the conserved phenylalanine or tryptophan, pointing to a likely read error. This rearrangement joins TRBV4-2 to TRBJ1-6; 7 positions agree with TRBD1. After removal of 0 bases from V and 6 bases from J, the junction contained 8 bases not matched to a gene. The CDR3 has 17 amino acids. Germline V lookup: CDR1 LGHNA, CDR2 YNFKEQ. The CDR3 sequence: CASSQDEGQWGNSPLHL. The DNA for the CDR3 is TGTGCCAGCAGCCAAGATGAGGGACAGTGGGGTAATTCACCCCTCCACCTT.

The DNA for the CDR3 is TGTGCCAGCAGCTACATAGCGGGAAACACAGATACGCAGTATTTT. It is translated as CASSYIAGNTDTQYF. The rearrangement uses TRBV7-9 and TRBJ2-3, with 8 positions matching TRBD2. J was trimmed by 2 bases and V by 4 bases; bases with no gene match: 5. Germline CDR1 SEHNR, CDR2 FQNEAQ (reference sequence). The CDR3 totals 15 residues.

This clonotype was counted at least ten times. This rearrangement joins TRBV20-1 to TRBJ1-1, with 8 bases matching TRBD1. Germline trimming cut 3 bases from V and 4 bases from J; bases unmatched to any gene: 7. The CDR3 loop spans 14 amino acids. Germline CDR1 reads DFQATT; CDR2 reads SNEGSKA (reference sequence). CDR3 residues: CSARGQGQVTEAFF. CDR3 sequence (DNA): TGCAGTGCTAGGGGGCAGGGACAGGTCACTGAAGCTTTCTTT.

As concerns this clonotype: A much larger clone differs by one base, so this may be a read error. J is TRBJ2-1 and V is TRBV4-1; D is unresolved. CDR1 MGHRA and CDR2 YSYEKL come from the germline V gene. The CDR3 has 14 amino acids. CDR3 loop: CAGSYGHSVYEQFF. CDR3 DNA: TGCGCCGGCAGCTATGGTCATAGTGTCTATGAGCAGTTCTTC.

This clonotype came up many times. The chain carries TRBV27 and TRBJ2-1; possibly TRBD2 for D (5 bases). The germline V and J ends were trimmed by 2 bases and 2 bases, with 10 bases remaining between them. Germline V gene sequence: CDR1 MNHEY, CDR2 SMNVEV (reference sequence). There are 15 residues in the CDR3. CDR3 sequence reads: CASSLMSGPYNEQFF. CDR3 coding DNA: TGTGCCAGCAGTTTAATGAGCGGACCCTACAATGAGCAGTTCTTC.

This clonotype was observed a single time. This chain uses TRBV29-1 with TRBJ2-7; D may be TRBD1 (6 bases). Germline CDR1 reads SQVTM; CDR2 reads ANQGSEA. The germline V and J ends were trimmed by 6 bases and 6 bases, with 18 bases remaining between them. The CDR3 has 13 residues. The CDR3 DNA reads as TGCAGCGTCGGGCAGGGGAGATTTGGCGAGCAGTACTTC. Translation: CSVGQGRFGEQYF.

At least ten counts were recorded for this clonotype. The CDR3 region has the DNA TGTGCCAGCAGCTATCAAGCTAATGAAAAACTGTTTTTT. It encodes CASSYQANEKLFF. The chain couples TRBV7-2 to TRBJ1-4; the D is unclear. The CDR3 contains 13 residues. Germline CDR1 is SGHTA and CDR2 is FQGNSA. Trimming cost V 4 bases and J 3 bases, with 6 bases left between them.

This clonotype has a count of ten or more. The chain carries TRBV19 and TRBJ2-7, with D tentatively TRBD2 (5 bases). The CDR3 loop spans 11 amino acids. CDR1 is LNHDA, CDR2 SQIVND, per germline (reference sequence). The V end was cut by 5 bases, the J end by 7 bases, with 9 bases between. This chain's CDR3 is CASSYGGEQYF. CDR3 coding DNA: TGTGCCAGTAGTTACGGAGGAGAGCAGTACTTC. Combining the CDR3 with reference TRBV19 and TRBJ2-7 gives the whole variable domain DGGITQSPKYLFRKEGQNVTLSCEQNLNHDAMYWYRQDPGQGLRLIYYSQIVNDFQKGDIAEGYSVSREKKESFPLTVTSAQKNPTAFYLCASSYGGEQYFGPGTRLTVT.

This clonotype occurred a few times. The chain uses TRBV5-1 and TRBJ2-1; 16 bases align to TRBD2. Germline V CDR1 and CDR2: SGHRS, YFSETQ. The CDR3 spans 17 residues. V lost 0 bases, J lost 8 bases, and 5 bases stayed unmatched. Here the CDR3 DNA reads TGCGCCAGCAGCTTGGGGGGACTAGCGGGAGGGCTCGATGAGCAGTTCTTC. Its translation: CASSLGGLAGGLDEQFF.

This clonotype was seen a few times. A much larger clonotype is one base distant, so this may be a read error. The chain recombines TRBV3-1 with TRBJ1-2; D possibly corresponds to TRBD1 (5 bases). The CDR3 has 15 amino acids. Germline values: CDR1 LGHDT, CDR2 YNNKEL (reference sequence). The CDR3 spells CASIQDLDRLYGYTF. CDR3 bases: TGTGCCAGCATCCAAGATTTAGACAGACTCTATGGCTACACCTTC. Filled out from reference TRBV3-1 and TRBJ1-2, the complete variable domain reads DTAVSQTPKYLVTQMGNDKSIKCEQNLGHDTMYWYKQDSKKFLKIMFSYNNKELIINETVPNRFSPKSPDKAHLNLHINSLELGDSAVYFCASIQDLDRLYGYTFGSGTRLTVV.

The V gene is TRBV6-1, the J gene TRBJ2-7; tentative D call: TRBD1 (6 bases). Germline-derived CDR1 and CDR2 are MNHNS and SASEGT. The CDR3 is made up of 16 amino acids. V dropped 2 bases and J dropped 13 bases, with 27 bases sitting between them. CDR3 DNA sequence: TGTGCCAGCAGTGAAAATCCCGGGACACGGGGCTACGAGAAATACTTC. This encodes CASSENPGTRGYEKYF.

Comment on this clonotype: A clone one base away is much larger, so this may be a read error. The chain is built from TRBV2 and TRBJ2-3; TRBD2 matches at 7 bases. The V segment lost 3 bases and the J segment 2 bases; nucleotides outside the gene matches: 5. Per germline, CDR1 SNHLY and CDR2 FYNNEI. The CDR3 has 15 amino acids. The CDR3 DNA follows: TGTGCCAGCAGTGATCGGGAGGTTCCCACAGATACGCAGTATTTT. Residues: CASSDREVPTDTQYF.

This clonotype has a handful of counts. CDR3 DNA sequence: TGCGCCAGCAGCCAAGCTCGGGACAACGAGCAGTACTTC. It encodes CASSQARDNEQYF. The rearrangement links TRBV4-3 to TRBJ2-7, with D perhaps matching TRBD1 (6 bases). Trimming cost V 1 base and J 5 bases, with 9 bases left between them. Per germline, CDR1 LGHNA and CDR2 YSLEER. CDR3 size: 13 residues.

This clonotype was seen at least ten times. The chain joins TRBV28 to TRBJ1-2, with a tentative D call TRBD1 (6 bases). CDR3 length: 14 residues. Trimming took 6 bases from V and 3 from J, leaving 14 bases between them. Germline V gene data show CDR1 as MDHEN and CDR2 as SYDVKM. In nucleotides, the CDR3 is TGTGCCAGCAGGGAAAGAGGGGGAGACTATGGCTACACCTTC. Protein sequence: CASRERGGDYGYTF.

At least ten counts were recorded for this clonotype. The J gene is TRBJ1-1, the V gene TRBV9; tentative D call: TRBD1 (5 bases). CDR3 length: 13 residues. Trimming stripped 4 bases from V and 8 bases from J, with 15 bases between. Germline CDR1 reads SGDLS; CDR2 reads YYNGEE. CDR3 sequence: CASSPQSGQEAFF. The CDR3 DNA reads as TGTGCCAGCAGCCCCCAGTCCGGACAAGAAGCTTTCTTT.

This clonotype came up many times. This rearrangement joins TRBV6-2 or TRBV6-3 to TRBJ1-1, with TRBD1 matching 7 bases. The CDR3 spans 16 residues. Looked up from germline, CDR1 is MNHEY and CDR2 is SVGEGT. V was clipped by 3 bases and J by 4 bases; unmatched bases: 11. In nucleotides, the CDR3 is TGTGCCAGCAGTTATCACAGAAGACAGGGTTTCACTGAAGCTTTCTTT. Its translation is CASSYHRRQGFTEAFF.

Ten or more counts support this clonotype. V is TRBV27 and J is TRBJ2-3; 10 nucleotides align to TRBD2. Trimming took 6 bases from V and 5 from J; bases not matched to a gene: 5. The germline V gene has CDR1 MNHEY and CDR2 SMNVEV (reference sequence). This CDR3 region has 14 residues. The CDR3 sequence is CASRRRLAGDTQYF. CDR3 nucleotide sequence: TGTGCCAGCAGAAGGAGACTAGCGGGAGATACGCAGTATTTT.

In the case of this clonotype: It may be a read error: a sequence one base away is much more abundant. The V and J genes are TRBV28 and TRBJ1-4; 7 bases agree with TRBD1. Per germline, CDR1 MDHEN and CDR2 SYDVKM. The CDR3 totals 16 residues. J lost 6 bases, V lost 7 bases, and 14 bases had no gene match. The chain's CDR3 is CASTPAAAGGHEKLFF. CDR3 bases: TGTGCCAGCACCCCTGCCGCAGCAGGGGGGCATGAAAAACTGTTTTTT.

This clonotype was counted at least ten times. The chain carries TRBV6-6 and TRBJ2-7, with TRBD2 identical over 7 bases. CDR1 MNHNY and CDR2 SVGAGI come from the germline V gene (reference sequence). V lost 2 bases to trimming and J lost 9 bases; unmatched junction nucleotides: 10. CDR3 length equals 14 residues. The CDR3 nucleotides read TGTGCCAGCAGTTACACAGTGGCTAGCGGACTGCAGTACTTC. Amino acids: CASSYTVASGLQYF.

This clonotype was counted between two and nine times. The V call is TRBV3-1, the J call TRBJ2-3; D ambiguous. Looked up from germline, CDR1 is LGHDT and CDR2 is YNNKEL (reference sequence). Trimming pared 1 base from V and 0 bases from J, leaving 8 bases between. The CDR3 is made up of 15 amino acids. The CDR3: CASSQGWSSTDTQYF. The CDR3, as DNA: TGTGCCAGCAGCCAAGGGTGGAGTAGCACAGATACGCAGTATTTT.

Details on this clonotype: Since a much larger clone is just one base distant, this may be a read error. The chain links TRBV4-1 to TRBJ2-1; 8 bases are a match to TRBD1. Trimming removed 0 bases from V and 7 bases from J; junction bases left unmatched: 11. The CDR3 contains 17 residues. In germline, CDR1 is MGHRA, CDR2 YSYEKL. This CDR3 reads CASSQDSTGQGFNEQFF. The DNA for the CDR3 is TGCGCCAGCAGCCAAGATTCCACCGGACAGGGTTTTAATGAGCAGTTCTTC.

Ten or more counts support this clonotype. This sequence joins TRBV20-1 and TRBJ2-5; possibly TRBD2 for D (6 bases). Trimming left V 0 bases short and J 13 bases short, with 15 bases between. The CDR3 spans 12 residues. Germline V lookup: CDR1 DFQATT, CDR2 SNEGSKA (reference sequence). CDR3 protein: CSARDQAGRRYF. CDR3 nucleotide sequence: TGCAGTGCTAGAGATCAAGCGGGTCGGCGGTACTTC.

This clonotype has ten or more counts. V is TRBV19 and J is TRBJ1-2; the D is unclear. Germline CDR1 is LNHDA and CDR2 is SQIVND (reference sequence). V dropped 3 bases and J dropped 6 bases, with 11 bases sitting between them. The CDR3 has 13 residues. This CDR3 reads CASSILASHGYTF. In nucleotides, the CDR3 is TGTGCCAGTAGTATTCTTGCTTCCCATGGCTACACCTTC.